Listed here are 19 T cell receptor beta chains from one sample, sequenced in a study of post-analysis software for immune sequencing data. Study results and caveats: Controls showed lower frequencies than patients for five TRBV segments, and TRBV5-6, TRBV5-1 and TRBV20-1 were among these.

No antigen has been assigned to these receptors. TCR beta cDNA libraries had unique molecular identifiers. A single record per CDR3 protein comes from TCRdb applying MiXCR to the PCR reads. The sample includes roughly 870,000 distinct CDR3 sequences, about 53% of them seen just once. The sequenced material came from blood. The receptors were sampled from a girl between 10 and 17 years old with multiple sclerosis.

V is TRBV15 and J is TRBJ2-7; D is perhaps TRBD1 or TRBD2 (5 bases each). The CDR3 runs 16 residues. V lost 3 bases and J lost 1, with 16 bases in between. Germline V gene lookup returns CDR1 LNHNV and CDR2 YYDKDF (reference sequence). Here the CDR3 reads CATSSRDPHQSYEQYF. CDR3 coding DNA: TGTGCCACCAGCAGCCGGGACCCACATCAATCCTACGAGCAGTACTTC. The complete variable domain, with remaining parts taken from reference TRBV15 and TRBJ2-7, reads DAMVIQNPRYQVTQFGKPVTLSCSQTLNHNVMYWYQQKSSQAPKLLFHYYDKDFNNEADTPDNFQSRRPNTSFCFLDIRSPGLGDTAMYLCATSSRDPHQSYEQYFGPGTRLTVT.

V gene TRBV7-9 combines with J gene TRBJ2-7, with TRBD1 matching 8 bases. Germline lookup yields CDR1 SEHNR and CDR2 FQNEAQ (reference sequence). J lost 4 bases, V lost 4 bases, and 9 bases had no gene match. The CDR3 totals 15 residues. CDR3 sequence reads: CASSSRAGGLYEQYF. The CDR3 nucleotides read TGTGCCAGCAGCTCGAGAGCAGGGGGCCTGTACGAGCAGTACTTC.

The chain uses TRBV29-1 and TRBJ2-1; TRBD2 matches at 8 bases. The V gene end was trimmed by 2 bases and the J gene end by 9 bases; junction bases not matched to a gene: 12. Looked up from germline, CDR1 is SQVTM and CDR2 is ANQGSEA. There are 15 residues in the CDR3. CDR3 nucleotides: TGCAGCGTTGAAAAAGGATCGCGGGAGGTACGTGAGCAGTTCTTC. Translated, it gives CSVEKGSREVREQFF.

Here the CDR3 DNA reads TGCGCCAGCAGCTCCCAACAGGGGGCGAACAAGCGGCAGTACTTC. Its protein product is CASSSQQGANKRQYF. The J gene is TRBJ2-7, the V gene TRBV5-1, with 9 positions matching TRBD1. The junction had 13 bases not matched to a gene; V was cut back by 3 bases and J by 9 bases. CDR1 SGHRS and CDR2 YFSETQ come from the germline V gene. The CDR3 runs 15 residues.

The chain joins TRBV29-1 to TRBJ2-1; 7 bases line up with TRBD2. With V trimmed by 5 bases and J by 11 bases, 15 bases remained unmatched. CDR1 is SQVTM, CDR2 ANQGSEA, per germline. The CDR3 length is 14 residues. The CDR3 nucleotides are TGCAGCGTTCGTCCGCTGCGGGAGTCGGGGAAGCAGTTCTTC. Translation gives CSVRPLRESGKQFF.

V gene TRBV12-3 or TRBV12-4 combines with J gene TRBJ1-1; no definite D call. The CDR3 runs 12 residues. Trimming took 5 bases from V and 7 from J, leaving 11 bases between them. In DNA form, the CDR3 reads TGTGCCAGCAGTCCCGGTAGGTTTGAAGCTTTCTTT. This codes for CASSPGRFEAFF.

The chain is built from TRBV6-1 and TRBJ2-5; 10 nucleotides align to TRBD2. CDR1 is MNHNS, CDR2 SASEGT, per germline. The CDR3 is made up of 14 amino acids. V gave up 8 bases and J gave up 2 bases; unmatched junction bases: 5. CDR3 region: CASGGLALQETQYF. The CDR3 region has the DNA TGTGCCAGCGGGGGACTAGCGCTTCAAGAGACCCAGTACTTC.

This sequence joins TRBV5-1 and TRBJ2-7, with 9 bases aligning to TRBD1. V lost 4 bases and J lost 1; bases outside the gene matches: 9. Germline V gene sequence: CDR1 SGHRS, CDR2 YFSETQ. CDR3 size: 16 residues. The CDR3: CASSLSRDRASYEQYF. As DNA, the CDR3 is TGCGCCAGCAGCCTCAGCAGGGACAGGGCATCCTACGAGCAGTACTTC.

The chain carries TRBV7-8 and TRBJ1-2; no reliable D call. Germline assignment: CDR1 SGHVS and CDR2 FQNEAQ. The CDR3 consists of 15 residues. The V and J ends lost 0 bases and 7 bases respectively, with 15 bases between them. The CDR3 DNA reads as TGTGCCAGCAGCTTAGCGCGCACAACGGTGGGTGGCTACACCTTC. Translated: CASSLARTTVGGYTF.

V is TRBV6-6 and J is TRBJ2-3, with a possible D match to TRBD1 (6 bases). Germline V gene data show CDR1 as MNHNY and CDR2 as SVGAGI (reference sequence). The CDR3 totals 14 residues. The V and J ends lost 6 bases and 5 bases respectively, with 15 bases between them. The CDR3 here is CASRPRDTQDTQYF. The CDR3 DNA is TGTGCCAGCAGGCCTCGGGACACCCAAGATACGCAGTATTTT.

The chain recombines TRBV7-2 with TRBJ2-7, with D perhaps TRBD1 (6 bases). The CDR3 is 15 residues long. In germline, CDR1 is SGHTA, CDR2 FQGNSA. V was trimmed by 5 bases and J by 2 bases, leaving 16 bases between them. CDR3 residues: CASSRGTTGPYEQYF. The CDR3 bases are TGTGCCAGCAGCCGAGGGACAACAGGGCCCTACGAGCAGTACTTC.

This chain uses TRBV7-9 with TRBJ2-5; D is undetermined. CDR3 length: 13 residues. The germline V and J ends were trimmed by 5 bases and 5 bases, with 12 bases remaining between them. Germline-derived CDR1 and CDR2 are SEHNR and FQNEAQ (reference sequence). CDR3 amino acids: CASSLQTRETQYF. CDR3 coding DNA: TGTGCCAGCAGCCTCCAGACCCGGGAGACCCAGTACTTC.

The chain couples TRBV7-2 to TRBJ1-1; 7 bases map to TRBD1. From germline, CDR1 is SGHTA and CDR2 FQGNSA. This CDR3 spans 17 amino acids. V shed 1 base and J 7 bases; nucleotides not matched to a gene: 15. This CDR3 is CASSLDRGRFLGGEAFF. The CDR3, as DNA: TGTGCCAGCAGCTTAGACAGGGGAAGATTTCTCGGTGGTGAAGCTTTCTTT. Variable domain in full (rest from reference TRBV7-2 and TRBJ1-1): GAGVSQSPSNKVTEKGKDVELRCDPISGHTALYWYRQSLGQGLEFLIYFQGNSAPDKSGLPSDRFSAERTGGSVSTLTIQRTQQEDSAVYLCASSLDRGRFLGGEAFFGQGTRLTVV.

This clonotype was recorded a few times. This chain joins TRBV5-6 and TRBJ2-7; D is uncertain. Trimming removed 4 bases at V and 0 bases at J, with 14 bases between. The CDR3 has 15 residues. Germline CDR1 is SGHDT and CDR2 is YYEEEE. CDR3 residues: CASSVTGRSSYEQYF. The CDR3 DNA sequence: TGTGCCAGCAGCGTAACGGGCCGGAGCTCCTACGAGCAGTACTTC.

This clonotype has just a few counts. The chain joins TRBV5-1 to TRBJ2-7; the D is unclear. Trimming removed 5 bases at V and 2 bases at J, with 17 bases between. The CDR3 sequence is 15 residues long. Germline V gene lookup returns CDR1 SGHRS and CDR2 YFSETQ. CDR3: CASSLQAEPTYEQYF. The CDR3 coding sequence is TGCGCCAGCAGTCTCCAGGCGGAACCCACCTACGAGCAGTACTTC.

The chain is built from TRBV5-1 and TRBJ2-1; D might be TRBD2 (6 bases). This CDR3 comprises 16 residues. Germline loops: CDR1 SGHRS, CDR2 YFSETQ. Trimming took 3 bases from V and 1 from J, leaving 14 bases between them. CDR3 residues: CASSSFKSGSYNEQFF. In DNA form, the CDR3 reads TGCGCCAGCAGCTCCTTCAAGAGCGGGTCCTACAATGAGCAGTTCTTC.

Turning to this clonotype: This may come from a read error, since a much larger clone is one base off. The CDR3 spells CASSYFRDRGTGTQYF. CDR3 sequence (DNA): TGTGCCAGCAGTTACTTCCGGGACAGGGGCACAGGTACGCAGTATTTT. V is TRBV6-2 or TRBV6-3 and J is TRBJ2-3; 10 positions match TRBD1. In germline, CDR1 is MNHEY, CDR2 SVGEGT. The CDR3 extends over 16 amino acids.

As to this clonotype: An end of the junction does not agree with germline; a read error may underlie this. The chain uses TRBV6-2 or TRBV6-3 and TRBJ2-6, with TRBD2 as a possible D gene (5 bases). This CDR3 spans 17 amino acids. Germline CDR1 MNHEY, CDR2 SVGEGT. DNA of the CDR3: TGTACCAGCAGTACATCTTCTCGGGTAGCGGGGGCCAACGTCCTGACTTTC. Translating it yields CTSSTSSRVAGANVLTF.

The J gene is TRBJ2-2, the V gene TRBV12-3 or TRBV12-4; 11 bases align to TRBD2. The CDR3 runs to 16 residues. The V and J ends lost 5 bases and 16 bases, in that order; junction bases with no gene match: 18. The CDR3 is CASSPVTSGGAGEEFF. The CDR3 coding sequence is TGTGCCAGCAGTCCCGTTACTAGCGGGGGAGCCGGGGAGGAGTTTTTT.